The T cell receptor (beta chain) described here comes from a study of T cells after yellow fever vaccination. As for this clonotype: What it binds is not known.

The germline V gene encodes CDR1 LGHNA and CDR2 YSLEER. Trimming left V 0 bases short and J 4 bases short, with 13 bases between. The CDR3 has 15 amino acids. Study-wide findings and caveats: A small share of clonotypes appeared in both CD4 and CD8 compartments. At approximately 96% for CD4 and almost 90% for CD8, most primary-vaccination clones showed up again after the booster.

Each CDR3 protein is one row after TCRdb ran MiXCR on the 5' RACE reads. The sample yields hundreds of thousands of distinct CDR3 sequences, 8.5% to 10% seen once. The clonotype originates from a man between 18 and 29 years old who received the YFV17D yellow fever vaccine. This chain connects TRBV4-3 to TRBJ2-7; D might be TRBD1 (5 bases). Specimen: CD4+ T cells sorted from PBMCs, collected 5 days after the yellow fever booster vaccination. This CDR3 reads CASSQDRQTGYEQYF. CDR3 nucleotide sequence: TGCGCCAGCAGCCAAGATAGGCAAACAGGTTACGAGCAGTACTTC.